Below are 7 T cell receptor beta chains sequenced from a single sample in a study of T-cell reconstitution after alpha-beta-depleted transplantation in children. Library preparation (for TCRbeta) was performed with unique molecular identifiers. TCRdb re-called the PCR reads with MiXCR, one entry per CDR3 protein. This table has 250,000 to 400,000 distinct CDR3 sequences, around 20% appearing once. Sample: PBMCs, mostly from graft donor cells, taken 180 days after TCRalphabeta/CD19-depleted stem cell transplant. These receptors all stem from a male patient aged 10 to 17 who had a stem cell transplant for acute lymphoblastic leukemia, so the T cells may come from the graft donor.

The V call is TRBV4-2, the J call TRBJ1-2; D remains unclear. V was shortened by 4 bases and J by 0 bases, with 9 bases between the two germline ends. Germline CDR1 is LGHNA and CDR2 is YNFKEQ. The CDR3 has 14 residues. CDR3: CASSPDGSNYGYTF. For the CDR3, the DNA is TGTGCCAGCAGCCCAGACGGTTCTAACTATGGCTACACCTTC.

V usage is TRBV7-2 and J usage is TRBJ1-5; D remains ambiguous. The CDR3 length is 15 residues. CDR1 is SGHTA and CDR2 is FQGNSA in the germline V gene. The V and J ends lost 3 bases and 0 bases respectively, with 9 bases between them. CDR3 amino acids: CASSFDTNSNQPQHF. DNA of the CDR3: TGTGCCAGCAGCTTTGACACAAATAGCAATCAGCCCCAGCATTTT.

This clonotype was observed a few times. The J gene is TRBJ2-5, the V gene TRBV12-3 or TRBV12-4, with TRBD2 matching 10 bases. The CDR3 is 16 residues long. The trim removed 7 bases at V and 3 bases at J, leaving 11 bases unmatched. DNA of the CDR3: TGTGCCAGCATCCGAAATGAGGGACTAGCGAAAGAGACCCAGTACTTC. Translated, it gives CASIRNEGLAKETQYF.

This clonotype was picked up many times. The chain uses TRBV5-1 and TRBJ2-3; 11 bases align to TRBD2. This CDR3 contains 17 residues. Per germline, CDR1 SGHRS and CDR2 YFSETQ. Unmatched junction bases numbered 10, after V lost 1 base and J lost 6 bases. DNA of the CDR3: TGCGCCAGCAGCTTGAGGATAGCGGGAGGGCCGAGGGATACGCAGTATTTT. It is translated as CASSLRIAGGPRDTQYF.

This clonotype has more than one count but fewer than ten. The chain's CDR3 is CATSDPGQGPSGELFF. The CDR3 DNA follows: TGTGCCACCAGTGACCCTGGACAGGGCCCTTCGGGGGAGCTGTTTTTT. The chain links TRBV24-1 to TRBJ2-2, with TRBD1 identical over 8 bases. CDR3 length: 16 amino acids. With 4 bases clipped from V and 8 bases from J, the junction kept 11 bases outside the gene matches. CDR1 and CDR2 from the germline V gene are KGHDR and SFDVKD.

The chain carries TRBV20-1 and TRBJ2-7; 11 bases align to TRBD2. After removal of 3 bases from V and 0 bases from J, the junction contained 7 bases not matched to a gene. Germline V CDR1 and CDR2: DFQATT, SNEGSKA (reference sequence). The length of the CDR3 is 16 residues. Here the CDR3 DNA reads TGCAGTGCTAGGCCCATAGCGGGAGGGCCCTCCTACGAGCAGTACTTC. Translation: CSARPIAGGPSYEQYF.

The V gene is TRBV7-7, the J gene TRBJ2-2; TRBD1 or TRBD2 may be the D gene (5 bases each). The CDR3 contains 11 residues. Germline lookup yields CDR1 SSHAT and CDR2 FNYEAQ (reference sequence). Here the CDR3 reads CARGDTGELFF. CDR3 DNA sequence: TGTGCGAGAGGGGACACCGGGGAGCTGTTTTTT.